Sequencing of this TCR beta chain was carried out in a study of blood T cell repertoires in COVID-19. The data were produced by immunoSEQ multiplex PCR, yet TCRdb's version contains in-frame clones alone and is incomplete. The sample holds roughly 300,000 clones, approximately 90% seen once. Study members were between about 18 and 95 years old and lived in around 24 US regions. The V end lost 4 bases, the J end lost 6 bases, and 18 bases lay between the germline ends. The length of the CDR3 is 15 residues. CDR1 is MDHEN, CDR2 SYDVKM, per germline. The origin of this receptor is a woman between 35 and 50 years old with acute COVID-19. V usage is TRBV28 and J usage is TRBJ1-1, with a possible D match to TRBD1 (5 bases). The sample comprised PBMCs or T cells enriched from blood (not recorded which). This CDR3 is CASSSSRRGTAEAFF. CDR3 nucleotides: TGTGCCAGCAGTTCTTCCAGGCGGGGGACCGCTGAAGCTTTCTTT.